One TCR beta chain is described in this entry. The sample comes from a study of blood T cell repertoires in COVID-19. The length of the CDR3 is 15 residues. V shed 5 bases, J shed 4 bases, and the junction held 6 bases outside the gene matches. The germline V gene has CDR1 PRHDT and CDR2 FYEKMQ (reference sequence). The table came from immunoSEQ multiplex PCR; TCRdb's copy has only in-frame clones and leaves some out. The sample lists about 60,000 clones; approximately 80% were seen once. This sequence joins TRBV13 and TRBJ2-1, with 9 bases fitting TRBD1. The receptor's source is a man aged 25 to 40 with COVID-19, enrolled during active disease. Sequencing input: peripheral blood. The CDR3 region has the DNA TGTGCCAGCAGCGGAGACAGGGGGGGGTACAATGAGCAGTTCTTC. This gives the protein CASSGDRGGYNEQFF.